Presented here are 24 T cell receptor beta chains from one specimen sequenced in a study of PD-1 blockade in classical Hodgkin lymphoma (dated by TCRdb to the early 2020s). Receptor libraries were prepared by the immunoSEQ multiplex PCR assay. As stored in TCRdb, this immuneACCESS dataset retains in-frame rearrangements with V and J assigned. A fraction of the clones does not appear; measured against another copy, unresolved V genes explain less than half of the discrepancy, and the remainder lacks a known reason. The sample records under 8,500 clones, around nine tenths of which are singletons. The ten most abundant clones make up approximately 1.6% of the sample. Per the publication, the time point label means: cycle 4 day 1 (C4D1), after 5 to 7 weeks of nivolumab. All trial patients had relapsed after autologous stem cell transplantation, with cohorts A, B and C differing in prior brentuximab vedotin exposure. Magnetic negative selection with a Miltenyi CD4+ T cell isolation kit was used to purify CD4+ T cells from thawed PBMCs.

The sample consisted of CD4+ T cells from blood, taken before the fourth cycle of nivolumab. The receptors originated from a human donor with classical Hodgkin lymphoma.

This clone was counted once. The rearrangement uses TRBV6-5 and TRBJ1-2; 7 bases line up with TRBD1. The CDR3 totals 16 residues. Germline V gives CDR1 MNHEY, CDR2 SVGAGI. J gave up 0 bases and V 0 bases, and 4 bases lay outside the gene matches. The CDR3 sequence: CASSYSYRGPNYGYTF. The CDR3 region has the DNA TGTGCCAGCAGTTACTCGTACAGGGGCCCTAACTATGGCTACACCTTC.

The chain employs TRBV5-1 and TRBJ1-5, with TRBD1 matching over 7 bases. The length of the CDR3 is 15 residues. Germline V CDR1 and CDR2: SGHRS, YFSETQ. Germline trimming cut 4 bases from V and 2 bases from J; bases unmatched to any gene: 6. CDR3 sequence (DNA): TGCGCCAGCAGCCCAGGACAGGCGGGCAATCAGCCCCAGCATTTT. Protein: CASSPGQAGNQPQHF.

The chain is built from TRBV19 and TRBJ2-1; D uncertain. Germline V CDR1 and CDR2: LNHDA, SQIVND (reference sequence). V shed 3 bases and J shed 2 bases, with 11 bases lying between them. This CDR3 spans 15 amino acids. The CDR3 region is CASSIGHLPYNEQFF. The CDR3 DNA sequence: TGTGCCAGTAGTATTGGGCACCTACCCTACAATGAGCAGTTCTTC.

This chain uses TRBV5-6 with TRBJ2-1; 10 bases agree with TRBD2. The CDR3 has 18 residues. Germline V gives CDR1 SGHDT, CDR2 YYEEEE. Trimming removed 4 bases from V and 4 bases from J; junction bases left unmatched: 14. CDR3 protein: CASSPSLSAGGDYNEQFF. CDR3 nucleotide sequence: TGTGCCAGCAGCCCCTCCCTCTCAGCGGGGGGGGATTACAATGAGCAGTTCTTC.

This chain links TRBV11-2 with TRBJ2-5; TRBD2 is a possible D gene (6 bases). V lost 1 base to trimming and J lost 3 bases, with 18 bases between them. This CDR3 has 17 residues. CDR1 and CDR2 (germline): SGHAT, FQNNGV. CDR3 sequence: CASSLVLQGGAKETQYF. The CDR3 DNA reads as TGTGCCAGCAGCTTAGTGTTACAAGGCGGGGCCAAAGAGACCCAGTACTTC.

In this sample, this clone turned up once. V usage is TRBV6-5 and J usage is TRBJ1-6; TRBD1 aligns across 8 bases. V dropped 4 bases and J dropped 18; count of bases not matched to a gene: 14. Germline CDR1 and CDR2: MNHEY and SVGAGI. CDR3 size: 14 residues. DNA for the CDR3: TGTGCCAGCAGTTTAGGACAGGGAGGAATTCACCCCCACTTT. Encoded protein: CASSLGQGGIHPHF.

The sample holds a few counts of this clone. The chain links TRBV4-1 to TRBJ2-1, with D unresolved. This CDR3 has 14 residues. Per the germline V gene, CDR1 is MGHRA and CDR2 is YSYEKL. The germline V and J ends were trimmed by 4 bases and 5 bases, with 12 bases remaining between them. The CDR3 DNA reads TGCGCCAGCAGCCCCTTGGCAGCCAACAATGAGCAGTTCTTC. This sequence encodes CASSPLAANNEQFF.

This clone was counted only a few times. The chain combines TRBV6-5 with TRBJ2-7, with TRBD1 matching 8 bases. The CDR3 has 13 residues. In germline, CDR1 is MNHEY, CDR2 SVGAGI. V shed 8 bases and J 3 bases; nucleotides not matched to a gene: 6. The CDR3 DNA is TGTGCCAGCCGATCGGGGACAGGCTACGAGCAGTACTTC. Translated: CASRSGTGYEQYF.

The chain is built from TRBV15 and TRBJ1-1, with no clear D. The CDR3 is made up of 14 amino acids. Per germline, CDR1 LNHNV and CDR2 YYDKDF (reference sequence). The V end was cut by 4 bases, the J end by 1 base, with 10 bases between. The CDR3 DNA reads as TGTGCCACCAGCAACGGGGTGGCGAACACTGAAGCTTTCTTT. It yields the protein CATSNGVANTEAFF.

The genes are TRBV27 and TRBJ2-3; D might be TRBD1 or TRBD2, each matching 5 bases. Trimming shortened V by 3 bases and J by 5 bases, and 18 bases separated the two germline ends. The length of the CDR3 is 16 residues. The germline gives CDR1 MNHEY, CDR2 SMNVEV (reference sequence). The CDR3 sequence is CASSLLGVGSVDTQYF. For the CDR3, the DNA is TGTGCCAGCAGTTTGTTGGGGGTGGGGTCTGTAGATACGCAGTATTTT.

V is TRBV6-4 and J is TRBJ2-5; D is possibly TRBD2 (6 bases). Germline V gene sequence: CDR1 MRHNA, CDR2 SNTAGT. V was pared by 4 bases and J by 1 base, with 16 bases between. The CDR3 covers 16 residues. CDR3 in amino acids: CASSGGKVTAQETQYF. CDR3 DNA sequence: TGTGCCAGCAGTGGCGGGAAGGTGACAGCCCAAGAGACCCAGTACTTC.

J is TRBJ1-4 and V is TRBV14; D gene uncertain. The V and J ends lost 1 base and 7 bases respectively, with 7 bases between them. The CDR3 length is 13 residues. The germline CDR1 and CDR2 sequences are SGHDN and FVKESK. The CDR3 region has the DNA TGTGCCAGCAGCCAAGTTAGCAGTGAAAAACTGTTTTTT. Its protein is CASSQVSSEKLFF.

The V call is TRBV6-6, the J call TRBJ2-3, with 11 bases aligning to TRBD2. Germline assignment: CDR1 MNHNY and CDR2 SVGAGI (reference sequence). Trimming cost V 7 bases and J 6 bases; bases outside gene matches: 12. The CDR3 is made up of 16 amino acids. The CDR3 region is CASTKDLAGGVDTQYF. The CDR3 nucleotides read TGTGCCAGCACCAAAGATTTAGCGGGAGGGGTGGATACGCAGTATTTT.

The chain links TRBV11-2 to TRBJ2-7; perhaps D is TRBD1 or TRBD2 (6 bases each). The CDR3 is made up of 13 amino acids. The germline V gene encodes CDR1 SGHAT and CDR2 FQNNGV. V shed 5 bases and J shed 2 bases, with 10 bases lying between them. The CDR3, as DNA: TGTGCCAGCAGCGGAGGGGGGCCCTACGAGCAGTACTTC. Encoded protein: CASSGGGPYEQYF.

The chain employs TRBV4-1 and TRBJ2-1; D may be TRBD2 (5 bases). The CDR3 length is 16 residues. Germline V gives CDR1 MGHRA, CDR2 YSYEKL. V was shortened by 1 base and J by 0 bases, with 10 bases between the two germline ends. Written as DNA, the CDR3 is TGCGCCAGCAGCCAAGCTTTCACTAGCTCCTACAATGAGCAGTTCTTC. Translating it yields CASSQAFTSSYNEQFF.

J is TRBJ2-6 and V is TRBV6-4, with 7 bases matching TRBD1. In germline, CDR1 is MRHNA, CDR2 SNTAGT. This CDR3 has 16 amino acids. V lost 2 bases, J lost 3 bases, and 4 bases stayed unmatched. The CDR3 sequence is CASSDRGLGGANVLTF. In DNA, the CDR3 is TGTGCCAGCAGTGACAGGGGGCTCGGTGGGGCCAACGTCCTGACTTTC.

CDR3 sequence: CASSPSGDEQFF. The CDR3 DNA sequence: TGTGCCAGCTCACCGTCTGGGGATGAGCAGTTCTTC. The chain combines TRBV18 with TRBJ2-1; D call uncertain. The V end was cut by 3 bases, the J end by 8 bases, with 8 bases between. The CDR3 consists of 12 residues. Looked up from germline, CDR1 is KGHSH and CDR2 is LQKENI.

The V gene is TRBV27, the J gene TRBJ2-7, with D possibly being TRBD1 (6 bases). The CDR3 spans 17 residues. Trimming pared 2 bases from V and 2 bases from J, leaving 19 bases between. Germline CDR1 MNHEY, CDR2 SMNVEV (reference sequence). The CDR3 loop reads CASSLGTSLDRPYEQYF. CDR3 bases: TGTGCCAGCAGTTTAGGGACCTCCCTTGACAGGCCCTACGAGCAGTACTTC.

This clone was recorded a few times. This sequence joins TRBV7-6 and TRBJ2-2, with D possibly matching TRBD1 (5 bases). Trimming took 5 bases from V and 0 from J, leaving 13 bases between them. Germline V gives CDR1 SGHVS, CDR2 FNYEAQ. The CDR3 runs 16 residues. CDR3: CASSAYRTPNTGELFF. In DNA form, the CDR3 reads TGTGCCAGCAGCGCCTACAGGACCCCGAACACCGGGGAGCTGTTTTTT. Full variable domain (outside the CDR3, taken from reference TRBV7-6 and TRBJ2-2): GAGVSQSPRYKVTKRGQDVALRCDPISGHVSLYWYRQALGQGPEFLTYFNYEAQQDKSGLPNDRFSAERPEGSISTLTIQRTEQRDSAMYRCASSAYRTPNTGELFFGEGSRLTVL.

The rearrangement uses TRBV5-1 and TRBJ2-7; D remains ambiguous. The CDR3 covers 12 residues. Per the germline V gene, CDR1 is SGHRS and CDR2 is YFSETQ. The V end lost 5 bases, the J end lost 4 bases, and 10 bases lay between the germline ends. This CDR3 is CASSPDLYEQYF. The CDR3 DNA follows: TGCGCCAGCAGTCCGGACCTTTACGAGCAGTACTTC.

V usage is TRBV6-5 and J usage is TRBJ2-7, with TRBD1 as a possible D gene (5 bases). Germline lookup yields CDR1 MNHEY and CDR2 SVGAGI. The V end was cut by 0 bases, the J end by 6 bases, with 12 bases between. The CDR3 is made up of 14 amino acids. CDR3 nucleotides: TGTGCCAGCAGTTACTCGATTCGCAGGGCCGAGCAGTACTTC. This codes for CASSYSIRRAEQYF.

The CDR3 nucleotides are TGTGCCAGCAGCGCTCGGACGGCTTTCTTT. Protein product: CASSARTAFF. The V call is TRBV11-2, the J call TRBJ1-1, with D unclear. Deletions cut 5 bases from V and 11 bases from J, with 9 bases between. The CDR3 spans 10 residues. CDR1 and CDR2 (germline): SGHAT, FQNNGV.

The chain combines TRBV2 with TRBJ2-3; TRBD1 or TRBD2 may be the D gene (5 bases each). Deletions cut 7 bases from V and 1 base from J, with 15 bases between. The CDR3 has 15 amino acids. CDR1 is SNHLY and CDR2 is FYNNEI in the germline V gene. The chain's CDR3 is CASNSDRGGTDTQYF. CDR3 DNA: TGTGCCAGCAACTCTGACAGAGGGGGCACAGATACGCAGTATTTT.

The V gene is TRBV25-1, the J gene TRBJ2-5; possibly TRBD2 for D (5 bases). Germline V lookup: CDR1 MGHDK, CDR2 SYGVNS. This CDR3 has 13 amino acids. Between the trimmed V and J ends, which lost 7 bases and 4 bases, there was a span of 13 bases. The CDR3 bases are TGTGCCAGCAATCCCGCGGGCCGAGAGACCCAGTACTTC. As protein: CASNPAGRETQYF.